The 3 T cell receptor beta chains presented below share a single source sample, sequenced in a study of identical twins. TCRdb ran MiXCR on the 5' RACE reads and lists one entry per CDR3 protein. There are about 570,000 distinct CDR3 sequences in the sample; roughly 9.9% occur only once, and approximately 3% lies in the top ten. These data were also filed under a second study, of yellow fever vaccine responses in identical twins.

Sequences were obtained from PBMCs. These receptors originate from a woman between 18 and 29 years old in good health.

This clonotype was seen a handful of times. The V and J genes are TRBV11-1 and TRBJ2-5; D is possibly TRBD2 (6 bases). CDR3 size: 18 residues. Germline CDR1 SGHAT, CDR2 FQDESV (reference sequence). Trimming removed 3 bases at V and 5 bases at J, with 25 bases between. The CDR3 nucleotides are TGTGCCAGCAGCTTTCCAGTCAAGCGGGTCGCCTACGGTGAGACCCAGTACTTC. Its protein is CASSFPVKRVAYGETQYF. Combining the CDR3 with reference TRBV11-1 and TRBJ2-5 gives the whole variable domain EAEVAQSPRYKITEKSQAVAFWCDPISGHATLYWYRQILGQGPELLVQFQDESVVDDSQLPKDRFSAERLKGVDSTLKIQPAELGDSAMYLCASSFPVKRVAYGETQYFGPGTRLLVL.

This CDR3 reads CSVITANEKLFF. The CDR3 DNA is TGCAGCGTTATTACAGCTAATGAAAAACTGTTTTTT. V and J are TRBV29-1 and TRBJ1-4; D unresolved. There are 12 residues in the CDR3. V lost 5 bases, J lost 3 bases, and 7 bases lay in between. CDR1 and CDR2 (germline): SQVTM, ANQGSEA.

This clonotype has at least ten counts. CDR3 protein: CASSPDRFSNQPQHF. The CDR3 DNA sequence: TGTGCCAGCAGTCCGGACAGATTTAGCAATCAGCCCCAGCATTTT. The chain combines TRBV6-1 with TRBJ1-5; D possibly corresponds to TRBD1 (6 bases). The CDR3 covers 15 residues. CDR1 is MNHNS, CDR2 SASEGT, per germline. The V and J ends lost 5 bases and 0 bases respectively, with 11 bases between them.